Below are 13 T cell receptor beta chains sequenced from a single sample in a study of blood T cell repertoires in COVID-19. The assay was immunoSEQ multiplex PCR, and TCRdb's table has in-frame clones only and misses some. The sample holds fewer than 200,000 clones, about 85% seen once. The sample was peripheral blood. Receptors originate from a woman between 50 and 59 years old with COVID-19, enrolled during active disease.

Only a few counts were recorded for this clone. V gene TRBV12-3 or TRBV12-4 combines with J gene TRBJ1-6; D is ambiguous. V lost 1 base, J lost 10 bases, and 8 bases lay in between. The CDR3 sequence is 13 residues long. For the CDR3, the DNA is TGTGCCAGCAGTTTAGAGTCTAGGTCACCCCTCCACTTT. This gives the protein CASSLESRSPLHF.

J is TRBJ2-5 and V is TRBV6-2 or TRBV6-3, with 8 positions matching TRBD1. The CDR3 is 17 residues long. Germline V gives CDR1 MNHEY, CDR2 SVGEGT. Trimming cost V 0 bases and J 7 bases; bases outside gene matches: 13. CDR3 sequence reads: CASSYSSRTGFSGTQYF. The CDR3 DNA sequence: TGTGCCAGCAGTTACTCCTCCCGGACAGGGTTTAGTGGGACCCAGTACTTC.

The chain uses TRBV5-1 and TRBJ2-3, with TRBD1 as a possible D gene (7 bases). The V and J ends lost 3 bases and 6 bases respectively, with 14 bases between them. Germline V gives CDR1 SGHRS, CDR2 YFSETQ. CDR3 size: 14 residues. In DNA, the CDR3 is TGCGCCAGCAGCTATTCAGGGGGGTTGGATACGCAGTATTTT. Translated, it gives CASSYSGGLDTQYF.

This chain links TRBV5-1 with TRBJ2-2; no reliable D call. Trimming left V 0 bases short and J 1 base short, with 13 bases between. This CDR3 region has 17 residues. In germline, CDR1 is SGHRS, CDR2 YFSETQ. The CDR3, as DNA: TGCGCCAGCAGCTTGGCGGCTACCGCAGGGAACACCGGGGAGCTGTTTTTT. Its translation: CASSLAATAGNTGELFF. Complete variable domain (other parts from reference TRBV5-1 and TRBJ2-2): KAGVTQTPRYLIKTRGQQVTLSCSPISGHRSVSWYQQTPGQGLQFLFEYFSETQRNKGNFPGRFSGRQFSNSRSEMNVSTLELGDSALYLCASSLAATAGNTGELFFGEGSRLTVL.

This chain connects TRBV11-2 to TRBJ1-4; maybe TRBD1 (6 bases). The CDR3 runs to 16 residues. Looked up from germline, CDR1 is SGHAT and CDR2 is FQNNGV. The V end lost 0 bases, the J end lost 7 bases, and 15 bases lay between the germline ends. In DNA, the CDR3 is TGTGCCAGCAGCTTAGAGTTACAGGGTGACGGTGAAAAACTGTTTTTT. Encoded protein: CASSLELQGDGEKLFF.

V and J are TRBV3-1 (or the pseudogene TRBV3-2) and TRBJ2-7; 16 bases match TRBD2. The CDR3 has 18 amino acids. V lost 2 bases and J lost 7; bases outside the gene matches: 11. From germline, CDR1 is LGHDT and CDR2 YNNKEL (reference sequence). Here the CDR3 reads CASSQTPGTSGGAREQYF. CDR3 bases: TGTGCCAGCAGCCAAACACCCGGGACTAGCGGGGGGGCCCGTGAGCAGTACTTC.

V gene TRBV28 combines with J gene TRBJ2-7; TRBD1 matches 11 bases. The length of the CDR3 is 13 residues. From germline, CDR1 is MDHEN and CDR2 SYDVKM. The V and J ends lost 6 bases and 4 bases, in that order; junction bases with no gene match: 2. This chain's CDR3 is CASRDRGRYEQYF. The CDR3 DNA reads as TGTGCCAGCAGGGACAGGGGGCGTTACGAGCAGTACTTC.

This chain's CDR3 is CASSSLSGTSGAGELFF. As DNA, the CDR3 is TGTGCCAGCAGCTCCCTCTCCGGGACTAGCGGGGCCGGGGAGCTGTTTTTT. This rearrangement joins TRBV7-3 to TRBJ2-2; 13 nucleotides line up with TRBD2. Losses at the gene ends were 4 bases for V and 6 bases for J; bases not matched to a gene: 8. CDR1 and CDR2 from the germline V gene are SGHTA and FQGTGA. The CDR3 has 17 residues.

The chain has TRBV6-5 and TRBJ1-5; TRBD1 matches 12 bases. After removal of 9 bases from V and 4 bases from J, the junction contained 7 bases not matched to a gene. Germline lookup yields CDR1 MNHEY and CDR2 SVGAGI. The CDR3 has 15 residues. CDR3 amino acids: CASGDRGLGNQPQHF. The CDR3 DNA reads TGTGCCAGTGGGGACAGGGGGCTTGGTAATCAGCCCCAGCATTTT.

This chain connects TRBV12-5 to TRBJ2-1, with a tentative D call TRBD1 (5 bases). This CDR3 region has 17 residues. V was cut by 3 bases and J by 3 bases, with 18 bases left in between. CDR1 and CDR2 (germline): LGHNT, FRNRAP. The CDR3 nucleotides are TGTGCTAGTGGTTTAATTCAGGGTTCGTCACACTACAATGAGCAGTTCTTC. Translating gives CASGLIQGSSHYNEQFF.

The CDR3 loop is CASSLGQTIPTDTQYF. In DNA, the CDR3 is TGTGCCAGCAGCTTAGGCCAGACAATACCAACAGATACGCAGTATTTT. The rearrangement joins TRBV7-9 to TRBJ2-3; D is unresolved. The V end lost 1 base, the J end lost 3 bases, and 14 bases lay between the germline ends. Germline loops: CDR1 SEHNR, CDR2 FQNEAQ (reference sequence). CDR3 length equals 16 residues.

The CDR3 DNA is TGTGCCAGCAGCTTTTTAGCGGGGGGGCGGGGCACAGATACGCAGTATTTT. Translation: CASSFLAGGRGTDTQYF. V is TRBV7-2 and J is TRBJ2-3, with 11 positions matching TRBD2. The CDR3 covers 17 residues. With 3 bases clipped from V and 1 base from J, the junction kept 6 bases outside the gene matches. CDR1 is SGHTA and CDR2 is FQGNSA in the germline V gene.

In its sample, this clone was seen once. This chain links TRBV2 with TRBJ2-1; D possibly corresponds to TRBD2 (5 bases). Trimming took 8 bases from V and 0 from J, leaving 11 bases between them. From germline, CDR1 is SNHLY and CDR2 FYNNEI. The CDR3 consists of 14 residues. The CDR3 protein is CASGKRSSYNEQFF. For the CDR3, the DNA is TGTGCCAGCGGAAAGCGGAGCTCCTACAATGAGCAGTTCTTC.